The 18 T cell receptor beta chains listed next were all sequenced from one sample in a study of T cell responses to AZD1222 COVID-19 vaccine. The assay was immunoSEQ multiplex PCR, and TCRdb's table has in-frame clones only and misses some. The sample shows some 140,000 clones, 80% to 95% of them seen only once. The material sequenced was peripheral blood, taken on day 0 of AZD1222 vaccination. These receptors were taken from an adult in good health.

This clone was counted between two and nine times. The germline gene is not matched at one end of the junction; a read error may be the cause. The rearrangement joins TRBV5-5 to TRBJ2-1; unclear D gene. CDR3 length equals 11 residues. Germline CDR1 and CDR2: SGHKS and YYEKEE (reference sequence). The CDR3, as DNA: TGTGCCAGCAGCTCCTTCAATGAGCAGTTCTTC. This encodes CASSSFNEQFF.

The chain couples TRBV6-2 or TRBV6-3 to TRBJ1-1; the D gene is possibly TRBD1 (6 bases). V was shortened by 4 bases and J by 3 bases, with 15 bases between the two germline ends. Germline CDR1 and CDR2: MNHEY and SVGEGT. The length of the CDR3 is 15 residues. In DNA, the CDR3 is TGTGCCAGCAGTTCCCCGGGGGCGGGCGACACTGAAGCTTTCTTT. Its protein product is CASSSPGAGDTEAFF.

This chain uses TRBV7-9 with TRBJ2-7; 9 positions agree with TRBD1. The V gene's germline CDR1 is SEHNR and CDR2 FQNEAQ (reference sequence). With V trimmed by 1 base and J by 2 bases, 9 bases remained unmatched. The CDR3 is made up of 17 amino acids. In DNA, the CDR3 is TGTGCCAGCAGCTTAGAGCGTATGGGACAGGGCCCCTACGAGCAGTACTTC. Translated, it gives CASSLERMGQGPYEQYF. Together with reference TRBV7-9 and TRBJ2-7, the CDR3 gives the full variable domain: DTGVSQNPRHKITKRGQNVTFRCDPISEHNRLYWYRQTLGQGPEFLTYFQNEAQLEKSRLLSDRFSAERPKGSFSTLEIQRTEQGDSAMYLCASSLERMGQGPYEQYFGPGTRLTVT.

The chain carries TRBV5-6 and TRBJ2-2; 7 bases map to TRBD1. This CDR3 comprises 15 residues. The V gene end was trimmed by 4 bases and the J gene end by 5 bases; junction bases not matched to a gene: 8. The germline CDR1 and CDR2 sequences are SGHDT and YYEEEE. In DNA form, the CDR3 reads TGTGCCAGCAGCCCCGCCGGCAGGGGGACCGGGGAGCTGTTTTTT. Its protein is CASSPAGRGTGELFF.

The rearrangement joins TRBV4-3 to TRBJ1-2; 8 bases map to TRBD1. Trimming took 1 base from V and 4 from J; bases not matched to a gene: 5. Germline lookup yields CDR1 LGHNA and CDR2 YSLEER. The CDR3 runs 15 residues. CDR3: CASSQAHRGIYGYTF. In nucleotides, the CDR3 is TGCGCCAGCAGCCAAGCTCACAGGGGGATCTATGGCTACACCTTC.

This clone came up once. This same CDR3 is encoded by further DNA sequences in the sample. The chain joins TRBV29-1 to TRBJ1-1, with a weak D call TRBD1 (5 bases). Trimming removed 4 bases at V and 0 bases at J, with 15 bases between. Germline V lookup: CDR1 SQVTM, CDR2 ANQGSEA. CDR3 length equals 15 residues. CDR3 sequence (DNA): TGCAGCGTTGGCGGCGGTTGGGGGATGAACACTGAAGCTTTCTTT. This sequence encodes CSVGGGWGMNTEAFF.

CDR3 in DNA: TGTGCCACCTCAGATTTCCGCGGTGGCTACACCTTC. It codes for CATSDFRGGYTF. The chain combines TRBV24-1 with TRBJ1-2; the D is unclear. The CDR3 spans 12 residues. V lost 9 bases and J 7 bases, leaving 14 bases between the germline ends. CDR1 is KGHDR and CDR2 is SFDVKD in the germline V gene.

V gene TRBV6-5 combines with J gene TRBJ1-2; TRBD1 is a possible D gene (6 bases). The CDR3 is 15 residues long. Trimming left V 6 bases short and J 7 bases short, with 21 bases between. Per germline, CDR1 MNHEY and CDR2 SVGAGI. CDR3 region: CASRSLNRAGRGYTF. The CDR3 DNA follows: TGTGCCAGCAGATCACTAAACAGGGCTGGTCGTGGCTACACCTTC.

The CDR3: CASSFLQTGEGTDTQYF. In DNA form, the CDR3 reads TGTGCCAGCAGTTTCCTCCAGACAGGGGAGGGCACAGATACGCAGTATTTT. The V gene is TRBV28, the J gene TRBJ2-3, with 8 bases aligning to TRBD1. This CDR3 contains 17 residues. J lost 1 base, V lost 3 bases, and 9 bases had no gene match. In germline, CDR1 is MDHEN, CDR2 SYDVKM.

This clone was detected a few times. V and J are TRBV29-1 and TRBJ1-2, with 8 positions matching TRBD1. The germline V gene has CDR1 SQVTM and CDR2 ANQGSEA. The V and J ends lost 5 bases and 7 bases, in that order; junction bases with no gene match: 6. This CDR3 spans 12 amino acids. The CDR3 DNA sequence: TGCAGCGTTTTCAGGGGGCAAGGTGGCTACACCTTC. It translates to CSVFRGQGGYTF. Filled out from reference TRBV29-1 and TRBJ1-2, the complete variable domain reads SAVISQKPSRDICQRGTSLTIQCQVDSQVTMMFWYRQQPGQSLTLIATANQGSEATYESGFVIDKFPISRPNLTFSTLTVSNMSPEDSSIYLCSVFRGQGGYTFGSGTRLTVV.

This chain joins TRBV4-3 and TRBJ1-4, with 7 nucleotides matching TRBD1. Germline trimming cut 4 bases from V and 2 bases from J; bases unmatched to any gene: 7. From germline, CDR1 is LGHNA and CDR2 YSLEER. CDR3 size: 16 residues. The DNA for the CDR3 is TGCGCCAGCAGCCTCATTCTCAGGGGGACTAATGAAAAACTGTTTTTT. Amino acids: CASSLILRGTNEKLFF.

As DNA, the CDR3 is TGTGCCATCAGCTGGGACACGCGAAATTCACCCCTCCACTTT. This encodes CAISWDTRNSPLHF. The V gene is TRBV10-3, the J gene TRBJ1-6; a weak D match, TRBD1 (6 bases). Germline loops: CDR1 ENHRY, CDR2 SYGVKD. The V end was cut by 6 bases, the J end by 7 bases, with 13 bases between. This CDR3 comprises 14 residues.

The CDR3 bases are TGTGCCAGTAGTTGGGCCCAGGGGGAGCCCCAGCATTTT. It translates to CASSWAQGEPQHF. The genes are TRBV19 and TRBJ1-5; TRBD1 aligns across 7 bases. The junction had 6 bases not matched to a gene; V was cut back by 5 bases and J by 8 bases. The germline V gene has CDR1 LNHDA and CDR2 SQIVND (reference sequence). This CDR3 spans 13 amino acids. The variable domain in full, with the rest retrieved from reference TRBV19 and TRBJ1-5, is DGGITQSPKYLFRKEGQNVTLSCEQNLNHDAMYWYRQDPGQGLRLIYYSQIVNDFQKGDIAEGYSVSREKKESFPLTVTSAQKNPTAFYLCASSWAQGEPQHFGDGTRLSIL.

The chain is built from TRBV5-1 and TRBJ1-5; no definite D call. V was trimmed by 0 bases and J by 5 bases, leaving 6 bases between them. Looked up from germline, CDR1 is SGHRS and CDR2 is YFSETQ. CDR3 length: 13 amino acids. The CDR3 protein is CASSLGWDQPQHF. The CDR3 DNA reads TGCGCCAGCAGCTTGGGTTGGGATCAGCCCCAGCATTTT. Complete variable domain (other parts from reference TRBV5-1 and TRBJ1-5): KAGVTQTPRYLIKTRGQQVTLSCSPISGHRSVSWYQQTPGQGLQFLFEYFSETQRNKGNFPGRFSGRQFSNSRSEMNVSTLELGDSALYLCASSLGWDQPQHFGDGTRLSIL.

The gene calls are TRBV7-3 and TRBJ2-7; 11 bases are shared with TRBD2. Trimming removed 2 bases from V and 3 bases from J; junction bases left unmatched: 12. Germline values: CDR1 SGHTA, CDR2 FQGTGA. The CDR3 contains 18 residues. In DNA form, the CDR3 reads TGTGCCAGCAGCTTACGGGCGACTAGCGGGGAGGGGTTCTACGAGCAGTACTTC. Protein product: CASSLRATSGEGFYEQYF. Full variable domain (rest looked up from reference TRBV7-3 and TRBJ2-7): GAGVSQTPSNKVTEKGKYVELRCDPISGHTALYWYRQSLGQGPEFLIYFQGTGAADDSGLPNDRFFAVRPEGSVSTLKIQRTERGDSAVYLCASSLRATSGEGFYEQYFGPGTRLTVT.

V and J are TRBV15 and TRBJ1-1, with D perhaps matching TRBD1 (5 bases). Per the germline V gene, CDR1 is LNHNV and CDR2 is YYDKDF (reference sequence). The CDR3 totals 15 residues. Trimming pared 0 bases from V and 4 bases from J, leaving 12 bases between. In nucleotides, the CDR3 is TGTGCCACCAGCAGAGATCGGGGCGAGAGCACTGAAGCTTTCTTT. This gives the protein CATSRDRGESTEAFF.

V is TRBV12-5 and J is TRBJ2-5; D remains unclear. With 3 bases removed from V and 5 bases from J, the gap between germline ends came to 10 bases. The germline gives CDR1 LGHNT, CDR2 FRNRAP. The CDR3 runs 13 residues. The CDR3 protein is CASGFGRLETQYF. The CDR3 DNA reads TGTGCTAGTGGTTTTGGTCGCCTCGAGACCCAGTACTTC.

This clone was counted a single time. The chain uses TRBV9 and TRBJ1-2; 8 bases align to TRBD1. The CDR3 length is 14 residues. Germline trimming cut 2 bases from V and 4 bases from J; bases unmatched to any gene: 4. Germline assignment: CDR1 SGDLS and CDR2 YYNGEE. In DNA, the CDR3 is TGTGCCAGCAGCGTCGGACAGGGTACCTATGGCTACACCTTC. This translates into CASSVGQGTYGYTF.